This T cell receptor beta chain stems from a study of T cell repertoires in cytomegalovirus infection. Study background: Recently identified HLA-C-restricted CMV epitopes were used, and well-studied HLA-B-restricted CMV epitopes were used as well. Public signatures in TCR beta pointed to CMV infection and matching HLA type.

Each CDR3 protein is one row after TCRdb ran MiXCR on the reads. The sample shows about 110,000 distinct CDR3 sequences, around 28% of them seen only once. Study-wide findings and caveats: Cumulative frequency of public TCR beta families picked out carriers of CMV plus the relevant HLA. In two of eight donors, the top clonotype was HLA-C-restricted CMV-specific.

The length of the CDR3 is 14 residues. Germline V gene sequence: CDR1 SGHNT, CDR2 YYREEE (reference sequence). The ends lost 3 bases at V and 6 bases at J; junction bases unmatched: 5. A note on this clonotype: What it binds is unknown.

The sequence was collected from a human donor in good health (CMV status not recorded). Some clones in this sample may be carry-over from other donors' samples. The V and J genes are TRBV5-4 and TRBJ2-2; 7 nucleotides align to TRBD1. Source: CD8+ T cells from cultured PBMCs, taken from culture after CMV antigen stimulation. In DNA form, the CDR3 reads TGTGCCAGCAGCTCAAGGGGGACAGCCGGGGAGCTGTTTTTT. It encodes CASSSRGTAGELFF. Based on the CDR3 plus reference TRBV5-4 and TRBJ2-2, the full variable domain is ETGVTQSPTHLIKTRGQQVTLRCSSQSGHNTVSWYQQALGQGPQFIFQYYREEENGRGNFPPRFSGLQFPNYSSELNVNALELDDSALYLCASSSRGTAGELFFGEGSRLTVL.